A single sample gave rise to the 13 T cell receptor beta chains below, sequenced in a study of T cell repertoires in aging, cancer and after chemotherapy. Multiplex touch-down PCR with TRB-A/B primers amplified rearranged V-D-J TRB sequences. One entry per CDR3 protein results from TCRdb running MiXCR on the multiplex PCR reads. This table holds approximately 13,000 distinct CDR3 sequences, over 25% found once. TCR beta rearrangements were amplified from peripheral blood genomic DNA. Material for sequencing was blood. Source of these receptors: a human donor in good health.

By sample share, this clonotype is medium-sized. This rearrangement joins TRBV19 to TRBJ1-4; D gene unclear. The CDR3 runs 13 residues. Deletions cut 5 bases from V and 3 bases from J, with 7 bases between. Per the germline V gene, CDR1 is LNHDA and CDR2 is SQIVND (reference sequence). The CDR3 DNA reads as TGTGCCAGTAGTCTAAGGTCTAATGAAAAACTGTTTTTT. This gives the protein CASSLRSNEKLFF.

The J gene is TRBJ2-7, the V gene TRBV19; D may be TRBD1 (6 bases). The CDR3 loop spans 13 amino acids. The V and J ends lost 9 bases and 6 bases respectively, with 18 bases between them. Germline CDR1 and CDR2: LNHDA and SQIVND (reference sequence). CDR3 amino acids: CASSLVRGREQYF. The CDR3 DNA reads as TGTGCCAGCAGTTTGGTCAGGGGTCGCGAGCAGTACTTC.

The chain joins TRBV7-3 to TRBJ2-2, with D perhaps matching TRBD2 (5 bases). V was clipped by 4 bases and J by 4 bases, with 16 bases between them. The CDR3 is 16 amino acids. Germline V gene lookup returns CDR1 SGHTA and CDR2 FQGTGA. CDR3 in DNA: TGTGCCAGCAGCTCCCACCCCCCGACTATCACCGGGGAGCTGTTTTTT. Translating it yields CASSSHPPTITGELFF.

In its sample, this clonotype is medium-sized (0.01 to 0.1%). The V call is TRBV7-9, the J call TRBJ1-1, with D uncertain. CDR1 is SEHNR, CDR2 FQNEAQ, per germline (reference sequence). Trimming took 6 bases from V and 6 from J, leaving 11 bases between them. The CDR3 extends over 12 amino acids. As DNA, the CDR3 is TGTGCCAGCAGATTAAGCGAGGCTGAAGCTTTCTTT. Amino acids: CASRLSEAEAFF. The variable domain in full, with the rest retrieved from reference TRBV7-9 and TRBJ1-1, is DTGVSQNPRHKITKRGQNVTFRCDPISEHNRLYWYRQTLGQGPEFLTYFQNEAQLEKSRLLSDRFSAERPKGSFSTLEIQRTEQGDSAMYLCASRLSEAEAFFGQGTRLTVV.

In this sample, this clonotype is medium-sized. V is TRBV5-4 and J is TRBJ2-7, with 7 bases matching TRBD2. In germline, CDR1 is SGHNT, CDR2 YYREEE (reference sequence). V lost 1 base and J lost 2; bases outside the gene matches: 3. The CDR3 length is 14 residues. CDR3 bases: TGTGCCAGCAGCTTGTCGGGAGGACCCTACGAGCAGTACGTC. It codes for CASSLSGGPYEQYV.

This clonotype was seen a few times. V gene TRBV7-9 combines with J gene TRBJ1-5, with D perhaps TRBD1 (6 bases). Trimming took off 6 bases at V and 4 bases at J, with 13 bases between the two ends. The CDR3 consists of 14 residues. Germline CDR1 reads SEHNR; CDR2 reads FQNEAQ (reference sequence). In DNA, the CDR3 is TGTGCCAGCAGTGAGGGGGTGGAGAATCAGCCCCAGCATTTT. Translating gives CASSEGVENQPQHF.

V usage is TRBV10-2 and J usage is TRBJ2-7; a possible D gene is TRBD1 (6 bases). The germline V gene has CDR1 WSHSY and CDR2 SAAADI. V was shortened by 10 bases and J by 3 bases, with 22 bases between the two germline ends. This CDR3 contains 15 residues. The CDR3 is CATTKGDPGDYEQYV. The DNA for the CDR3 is TGCGCCACCACCAAAGGAGATCCAGGGGACTACGAGCAGTACGTC.

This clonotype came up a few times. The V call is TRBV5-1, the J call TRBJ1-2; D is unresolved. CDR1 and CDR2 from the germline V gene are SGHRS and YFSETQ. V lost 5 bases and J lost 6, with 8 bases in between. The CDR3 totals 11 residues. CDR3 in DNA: TGCGCCAGCAGGGATGAGAATGGCTACACCTTC. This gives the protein CASRDENGYTF.

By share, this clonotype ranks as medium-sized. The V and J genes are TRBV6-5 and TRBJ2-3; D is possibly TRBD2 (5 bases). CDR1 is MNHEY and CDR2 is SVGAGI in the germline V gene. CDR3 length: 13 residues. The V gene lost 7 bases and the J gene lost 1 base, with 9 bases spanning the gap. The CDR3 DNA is TGTGCCAGCACTGGACTCGGCACAGATACGCAGTATTTT. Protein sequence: CASTGLGTDTQYF.

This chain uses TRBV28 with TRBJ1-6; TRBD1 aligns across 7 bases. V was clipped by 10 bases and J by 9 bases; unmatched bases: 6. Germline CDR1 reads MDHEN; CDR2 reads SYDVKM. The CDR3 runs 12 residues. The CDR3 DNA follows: TGTGCCATGAGGGGGCAGGGTTCACCCCTCCACTTT. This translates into CAMRGQGSPLHF.

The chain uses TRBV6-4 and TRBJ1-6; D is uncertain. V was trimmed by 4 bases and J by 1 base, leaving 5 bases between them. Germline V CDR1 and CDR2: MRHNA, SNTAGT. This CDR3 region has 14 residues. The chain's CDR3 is CASSAGSYNSPLHF. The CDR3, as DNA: TGTGCCAGCAGTGCGGGGTCCTATAATTCACCCCTCCACTTT.

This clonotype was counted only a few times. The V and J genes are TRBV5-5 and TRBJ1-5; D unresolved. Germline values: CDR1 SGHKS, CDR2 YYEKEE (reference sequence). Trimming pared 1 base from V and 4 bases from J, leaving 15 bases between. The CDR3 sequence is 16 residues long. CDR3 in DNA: TGTGCCAGCAGCTTGCTCGCGACCGTACGAAATCAGCCCCAGCATTTT. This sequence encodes CASSLLATVRNQPQHF.

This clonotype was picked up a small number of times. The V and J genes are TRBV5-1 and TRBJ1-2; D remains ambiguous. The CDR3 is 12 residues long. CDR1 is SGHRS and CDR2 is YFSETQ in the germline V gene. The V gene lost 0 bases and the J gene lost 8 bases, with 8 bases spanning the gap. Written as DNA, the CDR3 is TGCGCCAGCAGCTTGGATTTCAGGGGCTACACCTTC. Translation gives CASSLDFRGYTF.